This entry describes one T cell receptor beta chain. No antigen is known for it. The time point is: patch test 2, 6 weeks after DPC sensitization. Treatment described: therapeutic diphenylcyclopropenone sensitization with weekly scalp DPC. Patients had alopecia, were aged 18 to 70, and were not pregnant. The CDR3 consists of 15 residues. Trimming at V came to 5 bases and at J to 8 bases, leaving 5 bases not matched to a gene. CDR1 is SGHVS and CDR2 is FNYEAQ in the germline V gene. In TCRdb, the RACE reads were re-called with MiXCR into one record per CDR3 protein. The sample carries roughly 150,000 distinct CDR3 sequences, around 11% recorded once. The sample belongs to a study of human T cells and chemical hapten exposure. Study overall: Upper inner arm skin measuring roughly 2 cm by roughly 2 cm received 2% DPC for sensitization.

Study results and caveats: Expanded TCR sets contained significantly more large CDR3 similarity clusters than controls.

The genes are TRBV7-6 and TRBJ2-1; 14 nucleotides agree with TRBD2. Source: whole blood, taken in connection with sensitization to the hapten diphenylcyclopropenone (DPC). The receptor was derived from a woman in her forties or fifties with alopecia areata. Some clones in this sample may be carry-over from other donors' samples. The CDR3 DNA reads as TGTGCCAGCAGCCTAAGGACTAGCGGGAGGCATGAGCAGTTCTTC. This encodes CASSLRTSGRHEQFF. The whole variable domain, filled in from reference TRBV7-6 and TRBJ2-1, reads GAGVSQSPRYKVTKRGQDVALRCDPISGHVSLYWYRQALGQGPEFLTYFNYEAQQDKSGLPNDRFSAERPEGSISTLTIQRTEQRDSAMYRCASSLRTSGRHEQFFGPGTRLTVL.